The clone carrying this T cell receptor (beta chain) was detected only a few times. Its antigen remains unknown. The data were obtained in a study of cytomegalovirus exposure and HLA in healthy donors. Study-wide points: Common viral pathogens (according to a later analysis) appeared linked to several of the most significant clusters. Published work reported that the classifier diagnosed cytomegalovirus status with high specificity and sensitivity. By HLA locus, TCR association rates varied in a later analysis, with DRB1 showing the most and HLA-C the fewest.

V was pared by 4 bases and J by 4 bases, with 6 bases of the junction left unmatched. CDR3 size: 15 residues. CDR1 and CDR2 from the germline V gene are MNHNY and SVGAGI (reference sequence). PCR involved 60 Vbeta and 13 Jbeta primers. TCRdb's copy holds only in-frame clones and misses some; the assay was immunoSEQ multiplex PCR. This repertoire shows about 150,000 clones, around three quarters found once; its top ten account for over 3%. Donors showed nominal health when sampled, although they likely had unrecorded immune exposures. The sample consisted of PBMCs. This rearrangement joins TRBV6-6 to TRBJ1-4, with 7 nucleotides matching TRBD1. The source of this sequence is a male donor in good health and CMV-seronegative. CDR3: CASSFQGVVNEKLFF. The CDR3 region has the DNA TGTGCCAGCAGTTTTCAGGGGGTAGTTAATGAAAAACTGTTTTTT.